The clone carrying this TCR beta chain was observed a single time. Deletions cut 8 bases from V and 11 bases from J, with 25 bases between. The V gene's germline CDR1 is SGHNT and CDR2 YENEEA. There are 15 residues in the CDR3. This specimen comes from a study of T cells in tumors and immune-related adverse events. Produced via immunoSEQ multiplex PCR; TCRdb's table is partial and in-frame only. This sample has more than 20,000 clones, with 90% to 95% found just once. The V gene is TRBV11-3, the J gene TRBJ2-1, with a possible D match to TRBD2 (6 bases). The sequence was obtained from a female donor with metastatic renal cell carcinoma. The sample consisted of lymph node tissue, taken from a patient treated with anti-PD-1 therapy. The CDR3 is CASAEGTGRFGKQFF. The CDR3, as DNA: TGTGCCAGCGCGGAAGGGACTGGGCGTTTCGGGAAGCAGTTCTTC.